These 6 T cell receptor beta chains share one sample of origin, sequenced in a study of T cell repertoires in cytomegalovirus infection. For these receptors, no antigen is known. From the reads, TCRdb called clonotypes with MiXCR, one entry per CDR3 protein. The table includes some 43,000 distinct CDR3 sequences, around 23% detected once. The starting material was CD8+ T cells from cultured PBMCs, obtained from culture after CMV antigen stimulation. The receptor source for this set is a human donor in good health (CMV status not recorded). Some clones in this sample may be carry-over from other donors' samples.

The chain carries TRBV7-2 and TRBJ2-7, with a possible D match to TRBD2 (6 bases). Trimming left V 4 bases short and J 5 bases short, with 15 bases between. This CDR3 is built from 14 residues. Looked up from germline, CDR1 is SGHTA and CDR2 is FQGNSA. The chain's CDR3 is CASSYSRRGNEQYF. The CDR3, as DNA: TGTGCCAGCAGCTATAGCCGCCGGGGGAACGAGCAGTACTTC.

This clonotype was seen more than once but under ten times. CDR3 DNA sequence: TGTGCCAGCAGGGCACAGGGGAACACTGAAGCTTTCTTT. Its translation is CASRAQGNTEAFF. The rearrangement links TRBV6-2 or TRBV6-3 to TRBJ1-1; the D gene is possibly TRBD1 (6 bases). V shed 6 bases and J shed 1 base, with 9 bases lying between them. Germline V gene sequence: CDR1 MNHEY, CDR2 SVGEGT. There are 13 residues in the CDR3.

This clonotype has a handful of counts. This chain links TRBV6-2 or TRBV6-3 with TRBJ2-2; D is unclear. Germline V CDR1 and CDR2: MNHEY, SVGEGT. The V gene lost 2 bases and the J gene lost 0 bases, with 7 bases spanning the gap. CDR3 size: 15 residues. Here the CDR3 reads CASSYGSANTGELFF. The DNA of the CDR3 is TGTGCCAGCAGTTACGGGTCGGCGAACACCGGGGAGCTGTTTTTT.

This clonotype occurred a few times. The chain couples TRBV7-2 to TRBJ2-1; TRBD1 matches 9 bases. The V and J ends lost 5 bases and 1 base, in that order; junction bases with no gene match: 9. Germline V gene sequence: CDR1 SGHTA, CDR2 FQGNSA. The CDR3 spans 17 residues. CDR3 in amino acids: CASSPMETGGSYNEQFF. Written as DNA, the CDR3 is TGTGCCAGCAGCCCCATGGAGACAGGGGGGTCCTACAATGAGCAGTTCTTC.

The chain has TRBV6-1 and TRBJ2-7; TRBD2 might be the D (5 bases). V gave up 0 bases and J gave up 3 bases, with 6 bases separating them. CDR1 is MNHNS, CDR2 SASEGT, per germline. The CDR3 extends over 13 amino acids. CDR3 DNA sequence: TGTGCCAGCAGTGAAGCACTAGTCTACGAGCAGTACTTC. Its translation: CASSEALVYEQYF.

The chain carries TRBV6-5 and TRBJ2-7; 9 nucleotides align to TRBD2. J lost 5 bases, V lost 0 bases, and 8 bases had no gene match. Looked up from germline, CDR1 is MNHEY and CDR2 is SVGAGI. The CDR3 totals 16 residues. This chain's CDR3 is CASSYSSGGPLDEQYF. DNA for the CDR3: TGTGCCAGCAGTTACTCAAGCGGGGGGCCGTTGGACGAGCAGTACTTC.